One and the same sample provided the 4 T cell receptor beta chains below, sequenced in a study of T cell repertoires in cytomegalovirus infection. TCRdb re-derived calls from the reads in MiXCR, one entry per CDR3 protein. The sample shows 750,000 to 900,000 distinct CDR3 sequences, about 29% of them seen only once. For these receptors, no antigen is known. The sequenced sample was cultured CD8+ T cells from PBMCs, obtained from culture after CMV antigen stimulation. All receptors derive from a human donor in good health (CMV status not recorded). Some clones in this sample may be carry-over from other donors' samples.

This clonotype was found a few times. V gene TRBV7-4 combines with J gene TRBJ2-7; D gene ambiguous. The germline V and J ends were trimmed by 2 bases and 1 base, with 9 bases remaining between them. The length of the CDR3 is 14 residues. The V gene's germline CDR1 is SGHVT and CDR2 SQSDAQ. CDR3 loop: CASSLIGDSYEQYF. The CDR3 DNA reads as TGTGCCAGCAGCTTAATCGGAGATTCCTACGAGCAGTACTTC.

This chain joins TRBV7-8 and TRBJ1-4, with 9 nucleotides matching TRBD1. Germline-derived CDR1 and CDR2 are SGHVS and FQNEAQ. The CDR3 sequence is 15 residues long. The J segment lost 7 bases and the V segment lost 5 bases, leaving 8 bases of the junction unmatched. The CDR3 nucleotides read TGTGCCAGCAGCCCGGCCGGGACAGGGAGTGAAAAACTGTTTTTT. Residues: CASSPAGTGSEKLFF.

The genes are TRBV5-1 and TRBJ2-2; the D is unclear. Germline-derived CDR1 and CDR2 are SGHRS and YFSETQ. This CDR3 contains 15 residues. Trimming shortened V by 0 bases and J by 1 base, and 7 bases separated the two germline ends. The CDR3 sequence: CASSLETKNTGELFF. The DNA of the CDR3 is TGCGCCAGCAGCTTGGAGACAAAGAACACCGGGGAGCTGTTTTTT.

This clonotype has a handful of counts. The chain joins TRBV19 to TRBJ2-1; 12 bases are a match to TRBD1. With V trimmed by 0 bases and J by 8 bases, 5 bases remained unmatched. The V gene's germline CDR1 is LNHDA and CDR2 SQIVND (reference sequence). This CDR3 comprises 16 residues. The CDR3 DNA sequence: TGTGCCAGTAGTATAGACCCGGGACAGGGGGCTCATGAGCAGTTCTTC. Amino acid sequence: CASSIDPGQGAHEQFF.